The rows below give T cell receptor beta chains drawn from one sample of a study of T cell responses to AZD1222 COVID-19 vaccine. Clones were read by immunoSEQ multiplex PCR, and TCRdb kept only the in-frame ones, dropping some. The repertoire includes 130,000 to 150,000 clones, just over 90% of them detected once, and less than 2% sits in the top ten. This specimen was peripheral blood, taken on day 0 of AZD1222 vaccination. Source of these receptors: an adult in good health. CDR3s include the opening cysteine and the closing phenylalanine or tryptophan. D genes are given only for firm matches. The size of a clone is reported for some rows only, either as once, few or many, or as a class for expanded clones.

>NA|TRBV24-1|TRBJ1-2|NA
CATSDPAGEGYTF
TGTGCCACCAGTGACCCAGCAGGGGAAGGCTACACCTTC
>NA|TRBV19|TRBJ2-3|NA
CASSTDTDTQYF
TGTGCCAGTAGTACGGACACAGATACGCAGTATTTT
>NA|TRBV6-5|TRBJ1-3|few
CASSYGGTGNTIYF
TGTGCCAGCAGTTACGGGGGGACAGGAAACACCATATATTTT
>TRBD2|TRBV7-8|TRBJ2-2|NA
CASSPYRILAGPTGELFF
TGTGCCAGCAGCCCCTATAGAATCCTAGCGGGCCCCACCGGGGAGCTGTTTTTT
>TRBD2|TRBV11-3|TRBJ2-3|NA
CASSQGTSGGTDTQYF
TGTGCCAGCAGCCAAGGGACTAGCGGGGGCACAGATACGCAGTATTTT
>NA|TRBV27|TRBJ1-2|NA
CASSLTATTYRAVYGYTF
TGTGCCAGCAGTTTAACCGCAACAACTTACAGGGCAGTCTATGGCTACACCTTC
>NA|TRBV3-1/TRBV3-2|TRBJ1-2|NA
CASSQQGTDGYTF
TGTGCCAGCAGCCAACAGGGAACGGATGGCTACACCTTC
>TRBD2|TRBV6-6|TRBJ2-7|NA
CASTVMGRGSYEQYF
TGTGCCAGCACCGTAATGGGGAGGGGCTCCTACGAGCAGTACTTC
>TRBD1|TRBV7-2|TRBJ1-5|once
CASSLRTGEGDQPQHF
TGTGCCAGCAGCCTGCGGACAGGGGAAGGTGATCAGCCCCAGCATTTT
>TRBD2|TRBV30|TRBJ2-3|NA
CAWSKSGRVGTDTQYF
TGTGCCTGGAGTAAGTCCGGGAGGGTCGGCACAGATACGCAGTATTTT
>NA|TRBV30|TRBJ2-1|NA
CAWSPIYNEQFF
TGTGCCTGGAGCCCTATATACAATGAGCAGTTCTTC
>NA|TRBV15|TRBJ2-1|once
CATSRGGRGADNEQFF
TGTGCCACCAGCAGAGGAGGGCGAGGGGCCGACAATGAGCAGTTCTTC
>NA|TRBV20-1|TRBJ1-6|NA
CSAGHRSRLHF
TGCAGTGCTGGACATAGGTCGCGCCTCCACTTT
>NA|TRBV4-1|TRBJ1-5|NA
CASSQVGNQPQHF
TGCGCCAGCAGCCAGGTCGGAAATCAGCCCCAGCATTTT
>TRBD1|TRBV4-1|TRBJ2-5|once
CASSQGPGQKQETQYF
TGCGCCAGCAGCCAAGGCCCGGGACAGAAGCAAGAGACCCAGTACTTC
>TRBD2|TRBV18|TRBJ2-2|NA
CASSPGVAGRSNTGELFF
TGTGCCAGCTCACCAGGGGTAGCGGGGCGCTCGAACACCGGGGAGCTGTTTTTT
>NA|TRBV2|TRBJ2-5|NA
CASSARTAQETQYF
TGTGCCAGCAGTGCCCGGACAGCCCAAGAGACCCAGTACTTC
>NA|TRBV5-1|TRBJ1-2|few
CASSLESPSYGYTF
TGCGCCAGCAGCTTGGAGTCCCCCAGCTATGGCTACACCTTC
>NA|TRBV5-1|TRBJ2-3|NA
CASSLEVGDTQYF
TGCGCCAGCAGCTTGGAGGTCGGAGATACGCAGTATTTT
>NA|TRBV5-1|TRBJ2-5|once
CASSLSGSETQYF
TGCGCCAGCAGCTTGTCGGGGTCGGAGACCCAGTACTTC
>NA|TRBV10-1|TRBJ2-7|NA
CASNSDSDLQEQYF
TGCGCCAGCAACTCAGACAGTGACCTTCAGGAGCAGTACTTC
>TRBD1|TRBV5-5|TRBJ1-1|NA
CASGLQGFLYTEAFF
TGTGCCAGCGGACTACAGGGGTTTCTATACACTGAAGCTTTCTTT
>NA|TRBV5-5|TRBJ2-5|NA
CASSLGGLGETQYF
TGTGCCAGCAGCTTGGGGGGCCTAGGGGAGACCCAGTACTTC
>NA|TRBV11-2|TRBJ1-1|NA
CASSNPSWGTEAFF
TGTGCCAGCAGCAACCCCTCATGGGGCACTGAAGCTTTCTTT
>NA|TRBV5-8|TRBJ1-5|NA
CASSFPTGSGSQPQHF
TGTGCCAGCAGCTTCCCGACCGGCTCGGGAAGTCAGCCCCAGCATTTT